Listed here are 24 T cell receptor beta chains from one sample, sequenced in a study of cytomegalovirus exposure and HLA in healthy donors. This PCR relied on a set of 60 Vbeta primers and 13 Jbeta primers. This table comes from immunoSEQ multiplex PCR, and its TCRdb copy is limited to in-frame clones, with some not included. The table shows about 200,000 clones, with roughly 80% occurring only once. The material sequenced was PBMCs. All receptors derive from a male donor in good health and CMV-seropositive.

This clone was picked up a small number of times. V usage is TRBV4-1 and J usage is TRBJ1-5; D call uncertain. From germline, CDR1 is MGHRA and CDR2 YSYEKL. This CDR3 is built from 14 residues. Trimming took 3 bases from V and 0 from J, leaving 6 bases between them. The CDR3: CASSQTNSNQPQHF. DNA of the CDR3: TGCGCCAGCAGCCAGACTAATAGCAATCAGCCCCAGCATTTT.

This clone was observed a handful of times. CDR3 nucleotide sequence: TGCGCCAGCAGCCAAGATCGCGGGGGAAGCAATCAGCCCCAGCATTTT. The encoded protein is CASSQDRGGSNQPQHF. The chain uses TRBV4-1 and TRBJ1-5, with D possibly matching TRBD1 (5 bases). V was trimmed by 0 bases and J by 1 base, leaving 10 bases between them. Germline V gene sequence: CDR1 MGHRA, CDR2 YSYEKL. The CDR3 totals 16 residues.

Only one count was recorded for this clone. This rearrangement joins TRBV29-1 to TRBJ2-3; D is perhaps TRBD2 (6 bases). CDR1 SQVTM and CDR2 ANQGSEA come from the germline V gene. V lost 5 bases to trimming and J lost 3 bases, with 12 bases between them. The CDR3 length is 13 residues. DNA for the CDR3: TGCAGCGTTAGGAGGGACCAAACAGATACGCAGTATTTT. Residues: CSVRRDQTDTQYF.

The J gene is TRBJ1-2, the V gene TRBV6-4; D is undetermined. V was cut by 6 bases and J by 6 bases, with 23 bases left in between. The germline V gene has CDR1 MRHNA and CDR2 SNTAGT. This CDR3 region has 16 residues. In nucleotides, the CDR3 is TGTGCCAGCAGCCGGACTAAACAAATTCCTTGGGATGGCTACACCTTC. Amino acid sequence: CASSRTKQIPWDGYTF.

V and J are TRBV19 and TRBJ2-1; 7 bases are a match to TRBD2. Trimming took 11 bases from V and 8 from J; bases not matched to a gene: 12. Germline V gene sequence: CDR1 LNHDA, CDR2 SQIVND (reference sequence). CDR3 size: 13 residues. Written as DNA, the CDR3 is TGTGCCGCAAATACGGGACTACATTATGAGCAGTTCTTC. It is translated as CAANTGLHYEQFF.

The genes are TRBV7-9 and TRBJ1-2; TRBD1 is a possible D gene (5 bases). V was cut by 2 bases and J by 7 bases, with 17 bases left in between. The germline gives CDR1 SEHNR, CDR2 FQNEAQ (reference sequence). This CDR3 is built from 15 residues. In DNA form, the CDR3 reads TGTGCCAGCAGCTTATCAGTCAGGGAGGGCTCTGGCTACACCTTC. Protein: CASSLSVREGSGYTF.

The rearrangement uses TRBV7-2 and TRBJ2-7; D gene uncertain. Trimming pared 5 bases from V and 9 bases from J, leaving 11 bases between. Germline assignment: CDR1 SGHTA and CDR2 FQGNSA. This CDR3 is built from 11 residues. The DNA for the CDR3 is TGTGCCAGCAGCCTGAATCTCAGGCAGTACTTC. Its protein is CASSLNLRQYF.

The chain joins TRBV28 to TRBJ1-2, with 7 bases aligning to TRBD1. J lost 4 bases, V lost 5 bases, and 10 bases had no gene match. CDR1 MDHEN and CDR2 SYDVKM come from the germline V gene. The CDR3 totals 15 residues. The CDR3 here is CASSIKDRLLYGYTF. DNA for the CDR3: TGTGCCAGCAGTATAAAGGACAGGTTACTCTATGGCTACACCTTC.

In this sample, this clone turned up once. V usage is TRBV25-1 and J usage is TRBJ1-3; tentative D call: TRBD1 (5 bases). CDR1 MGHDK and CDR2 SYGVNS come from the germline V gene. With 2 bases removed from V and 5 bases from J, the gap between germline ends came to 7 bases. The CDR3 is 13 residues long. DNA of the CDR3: TGTGCCAGCAGTGAAGCAGGGAGAAACACCATATATTTT. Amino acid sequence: CASSEAGRNTIYF.

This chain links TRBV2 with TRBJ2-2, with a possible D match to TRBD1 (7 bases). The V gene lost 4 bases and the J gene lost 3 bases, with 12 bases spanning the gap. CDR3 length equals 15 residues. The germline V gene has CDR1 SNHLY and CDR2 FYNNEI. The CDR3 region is CASSGQGGHTGELFF. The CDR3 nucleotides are TGTGCCAGCAGTGGGCAGGGGGGCCACACCGGGGAGCTGTTTTTT.

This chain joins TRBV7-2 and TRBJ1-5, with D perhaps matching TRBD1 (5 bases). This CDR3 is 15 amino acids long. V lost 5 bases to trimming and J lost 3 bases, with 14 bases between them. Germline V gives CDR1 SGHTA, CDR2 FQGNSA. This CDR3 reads CASSKSGQPNQPQHF. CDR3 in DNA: TGTGCCAGCAGCAAATCTGGACAACCCAATCAGCCCCAGCATTTT.

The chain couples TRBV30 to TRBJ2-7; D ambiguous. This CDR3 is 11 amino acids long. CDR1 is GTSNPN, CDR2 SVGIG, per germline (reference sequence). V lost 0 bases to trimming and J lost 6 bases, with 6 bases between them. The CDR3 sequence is CAWSVEIEQYF. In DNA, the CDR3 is TGTGCCTGGAGTGTAGAGATCGAGCAGTACTTC.

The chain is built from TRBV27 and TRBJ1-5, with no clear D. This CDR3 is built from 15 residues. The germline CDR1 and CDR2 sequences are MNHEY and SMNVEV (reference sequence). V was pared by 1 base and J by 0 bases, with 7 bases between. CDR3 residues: CASSLYSISNQPQHF. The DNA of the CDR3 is TGTGCCAGCAGTTTATATAGTATTAGCAATCAGCCCCAGCATTTT.

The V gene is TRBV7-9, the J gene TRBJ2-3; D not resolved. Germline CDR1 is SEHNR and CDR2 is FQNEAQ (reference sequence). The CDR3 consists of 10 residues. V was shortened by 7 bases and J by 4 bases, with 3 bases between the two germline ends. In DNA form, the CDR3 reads TGTGCCAGCACGTCAGATACGCAGTATTTT. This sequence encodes CASTSDTQYF.

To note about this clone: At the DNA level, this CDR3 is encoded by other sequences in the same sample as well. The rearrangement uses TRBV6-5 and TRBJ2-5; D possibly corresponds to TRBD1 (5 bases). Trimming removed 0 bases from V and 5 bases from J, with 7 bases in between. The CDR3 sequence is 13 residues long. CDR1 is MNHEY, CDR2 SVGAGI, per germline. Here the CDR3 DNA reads TGTGCCAGCAGTTACTCCAGACAGGAGACCCAGTACTTC. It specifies CASSYSRQETQYF.

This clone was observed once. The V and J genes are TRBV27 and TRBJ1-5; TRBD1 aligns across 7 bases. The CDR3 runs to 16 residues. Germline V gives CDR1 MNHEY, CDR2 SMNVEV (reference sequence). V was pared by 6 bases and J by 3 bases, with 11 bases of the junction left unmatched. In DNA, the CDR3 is TGTGCCAGCAGCATAAGCAGGACAGGAATCAATCAGCCCCAGCATTTT. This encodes CASSISRTGINQPQHF.

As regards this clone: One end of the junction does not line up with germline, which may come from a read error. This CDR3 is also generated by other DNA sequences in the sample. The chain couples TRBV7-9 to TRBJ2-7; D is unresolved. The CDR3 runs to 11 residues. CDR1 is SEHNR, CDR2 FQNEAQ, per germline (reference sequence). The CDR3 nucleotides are TGTTCCAGCAGCTCTACCTACGAGCAGTACTTC. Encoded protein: CSSSSTYEQYF. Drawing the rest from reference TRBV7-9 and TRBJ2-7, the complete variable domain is DTGVSQNPRHKITKRGQNVTFRCDPISEHNRLYWYRQTLGQGPEFLTYFQNEAQLEKSRLLSDRFSAERPKGSFSTLEIQRTEQGDSAMYLCSSSSTYEQYFGPGTRLTVT.

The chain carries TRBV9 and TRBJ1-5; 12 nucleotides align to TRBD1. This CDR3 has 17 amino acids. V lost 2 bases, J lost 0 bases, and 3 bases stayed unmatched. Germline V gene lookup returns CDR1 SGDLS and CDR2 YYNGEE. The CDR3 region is CASSVGTGGNSNQPQHF. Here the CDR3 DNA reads TGTGCCAGCAGCGTCGGGACAGGGGGCAATAGCAATCAGCCCCAGCATTTT. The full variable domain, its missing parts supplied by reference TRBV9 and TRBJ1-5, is DSGVTQTPKHLITATGQRVTLRCSPRSGDLSVYWYQQSLDQGLQFLIQYYNGEERAKGNILERFSAQQFPDLHSELNLSSLELGDSALYFCASSVGTGGNSNQPQHFGDGTRLSIL.

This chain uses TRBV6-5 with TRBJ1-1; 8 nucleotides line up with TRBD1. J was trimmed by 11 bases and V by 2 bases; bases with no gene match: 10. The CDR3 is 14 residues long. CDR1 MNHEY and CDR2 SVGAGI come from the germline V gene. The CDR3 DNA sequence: TGTGCCAGCAGTTACGGGGGGTCGGACAGGGTGGCTTTCTTT. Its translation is CASSYGGSDRVAFF.

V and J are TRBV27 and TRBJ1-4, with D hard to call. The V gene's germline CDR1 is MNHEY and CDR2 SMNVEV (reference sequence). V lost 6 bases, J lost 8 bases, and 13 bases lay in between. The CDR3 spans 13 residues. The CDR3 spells CASSEGFREKLFF. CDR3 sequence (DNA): TGTGCCAGCAGCGAGGGTTTTAGGGAAAAACTGTTTTTT. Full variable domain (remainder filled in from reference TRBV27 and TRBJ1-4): EAQVTQNPRYLITVTGKKLTVTCSQNMNHEYMSWYRQDPGLGLRQIYYSMNVEVTDKGDVPEGYKVSRKEKRNFPLILESPSPNQTSLYFCASSEGFREKLFFGSGTQLSVL.

CDR3 DNA sequence: TGTGCCAGCAGCTTAGGCCCCAGGGGTGTCGGGGAGCTGTTTTTT. This gives the protein CASSLGPRGVGELFF. This chain connects TRBV11-2 to TRBJ2-2, with D maybe TRBD1 (6 bases). The CDR3 consists of 15 residues. CDR1 SGHAT and CDR2 FQNNGV come from the germline V gene. V was trimmed by 1 base and J by 7 bases, leaving 13 bases between them.

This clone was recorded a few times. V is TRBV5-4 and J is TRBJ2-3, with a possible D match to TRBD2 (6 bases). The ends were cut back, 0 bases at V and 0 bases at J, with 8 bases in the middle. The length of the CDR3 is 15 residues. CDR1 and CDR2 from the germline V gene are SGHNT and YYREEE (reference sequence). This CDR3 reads CASSLGSGSTDTQYF. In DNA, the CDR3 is TGTGCCAGCAGCTTGGGAAGCGGGAGCACAGATACGCAGTATTTT. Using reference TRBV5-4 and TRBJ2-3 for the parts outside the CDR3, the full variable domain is ETGVTQSPTHLIKTRGQQVTLRCSSQSGHNTVSWYQQALGQGPQFIFQYYREEENGRGNFPPRFSGLQFPNYSSELNVNALELDDSALYLCASSLGSGSTDTQYFGPGTRLTVL.

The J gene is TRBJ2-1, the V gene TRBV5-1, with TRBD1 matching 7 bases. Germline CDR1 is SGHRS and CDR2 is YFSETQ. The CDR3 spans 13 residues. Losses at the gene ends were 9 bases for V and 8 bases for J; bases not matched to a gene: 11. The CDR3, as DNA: TGCGCCACCTCGGACAGGATAGGACATGAGCAGTTCTTC. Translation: CATSDRIGHEQFF.

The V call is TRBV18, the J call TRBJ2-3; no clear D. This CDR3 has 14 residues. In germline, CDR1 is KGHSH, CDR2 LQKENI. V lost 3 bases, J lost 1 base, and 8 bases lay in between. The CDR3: CASSPYRGTDTQYF. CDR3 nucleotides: TGTGCCAGCTCACCGTACCGAGGCACAGATACGCAGTATTTT. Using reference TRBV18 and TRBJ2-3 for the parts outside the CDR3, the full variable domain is NAGVMQNPRHLVRRRGQEARLRCSPMKGHSHVYWYRQLPEEGLKFMVYLQKENIIDESGMPKERFSAEFPKEGPSILRIQQVVRGDSAAYFCASSPYRGTDTQYFGPGTRLTVL.